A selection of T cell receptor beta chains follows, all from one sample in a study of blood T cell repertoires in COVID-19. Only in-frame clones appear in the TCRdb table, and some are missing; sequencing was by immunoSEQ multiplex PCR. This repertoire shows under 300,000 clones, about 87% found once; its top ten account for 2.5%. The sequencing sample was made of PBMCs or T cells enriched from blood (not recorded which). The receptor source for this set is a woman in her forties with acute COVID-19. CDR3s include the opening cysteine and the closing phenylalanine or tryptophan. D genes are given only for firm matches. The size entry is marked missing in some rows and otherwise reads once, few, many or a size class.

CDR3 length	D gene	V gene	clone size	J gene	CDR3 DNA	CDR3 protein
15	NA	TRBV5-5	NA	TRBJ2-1	TGTGCCAGCAGCTTGGAGCCAGGGGCGTACAATGAGCAGTTCTTC	CASSLEPGAYNEQFF
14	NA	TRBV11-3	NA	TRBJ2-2	TGTGCCAGCAGATACGGACTGGACACCGGGGAGCTGTTTTTT	CASRYGLDTGELFF
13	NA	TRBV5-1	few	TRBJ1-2	TGCGCCAGCAGCTTGGAGGGGGTGCGGGGCTACACCTTC	CASSLEGVRGYTF
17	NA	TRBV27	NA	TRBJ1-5	TGTGCCAGCAGTTTATCGAGCGGGGGAGTCGGGAATCAGCCCCAGCATTTT	CASSLSSGGVGNQPQHF
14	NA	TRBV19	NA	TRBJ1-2	TGTGCCAGTAGTTTTACAGGGTATAACTATGGCTACACCTTC	CASSFTGYNYGYTF
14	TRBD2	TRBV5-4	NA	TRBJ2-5	TGTGCCAGCAGCTTGGGGGGACTAGAACAGACCCAGTACTTC	CASSLGGLEQTQYF
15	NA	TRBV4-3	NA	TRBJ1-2	TGCGCCAGCAGCCAAGGGGAGGCCGGACACTATGGCTACACCTTC	CASSQGEAGHYGYTF
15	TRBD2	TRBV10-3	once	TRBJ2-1	TGTGCCATCAGTGAGACATCGGGAGGGTTCAATGAGCAGTTCTTC	CAISETSGGFNEQFF
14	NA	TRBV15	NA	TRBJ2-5	TGTGCCACCAGCAGAGTGGGGAGATCGGAGACCCAGTACTTC	CATSRVGRSETQYF
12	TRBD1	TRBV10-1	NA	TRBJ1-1	TGCGCCAGCAGTACCGGGACAGACAAAGCTTTCTTT	CASSTGTDKAFF
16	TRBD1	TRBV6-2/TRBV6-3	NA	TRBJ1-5	TGTGCCAGCAGTTACCTACGGACAGGGGTTGGTCAGCCCCAGCATTTT	CASSYLRTGVGQPQHF
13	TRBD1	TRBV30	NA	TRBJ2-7	TGTGCCTGTTACAGGGGCAGCTCCTACGAGCAGTACTTC	CACYRGSSYEQYF
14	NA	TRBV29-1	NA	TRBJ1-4	TGCAGCGCCGGCTGGAGGGATAGTAATGAAAAACTGTTTTTT	CSAGWRDSNEKLFF
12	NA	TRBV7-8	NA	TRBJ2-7	TGTGCCAGCAGCCTGACAGCCTACGAGCAGTACTTC	CASSLTAYEQYF
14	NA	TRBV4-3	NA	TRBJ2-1	TGCGCCAGCAGCCAAGATTCGCTCGCGGGGCGGCAGTTCTTC	CASSQDSLAGRQFF
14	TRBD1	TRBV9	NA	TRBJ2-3	TGTGCCAGCAGCGCCGGACAGGGGACAGATACGCAGTATTTT	CASSAGQGTDTQYF
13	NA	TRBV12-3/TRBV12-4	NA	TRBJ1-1	TGTGCCAGCAGTTTAGCGGTGGAGAATGAAGCTTTCTTT	CASSLAVENEAFF
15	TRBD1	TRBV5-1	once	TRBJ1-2	TGCGCCAGCAGCTTGCAGGGGGCTGAAGTGAGTGGCTACACCTTC	CASSLQGAEVSGYTF
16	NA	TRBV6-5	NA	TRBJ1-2	TGTGCCAGCAGTTACTGGAGACAGGCGAAGCAAGAGGGCTACACCTTC	CASSYWRQAKQEGYTF
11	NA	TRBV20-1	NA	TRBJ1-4	TGCAGTACTCAGGGGCGGGAAAAACTGTTTTTT	CSTQGREKLFF
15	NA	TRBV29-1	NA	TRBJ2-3	TGCAGCGTTGGGGGGATAGCGGTTTCCACAGATACGCAGTATTTT	CSVGGIAVSTDTQYF
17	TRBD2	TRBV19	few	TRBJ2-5	TGTGCCAGTAGTGCCCGCCTAGCGGGGGATATCAAAGAGACCCAGTACTTC	CASSARLAGDIKETQYF
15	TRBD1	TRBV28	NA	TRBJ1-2	TGTGCCAGCAGTTTACCGACCGGGACAGTCTATGGCTACACCTTC	CASSLPTGTVYGYTF
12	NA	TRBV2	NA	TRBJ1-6	TGTGCCAGCGCAGGGATGGCCTCACCCCTCCACTTT	CASAGMASPLHF
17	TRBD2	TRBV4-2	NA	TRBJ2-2	TGTGCCAGCAGCCAAGCGAAGCCAGCGGGAGGACCCGGGGAGCTGTTTTTT	CASSQAKPAGGPGELFF
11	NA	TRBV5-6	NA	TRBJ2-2	TGTGCCAGCAGCTTGGACGAAGGACAGATTTTT	CASSLDEGQIF
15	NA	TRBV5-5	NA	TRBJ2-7	TGTGCCAGCAGCTTGTTAGGCACAGGAGTTTACGAGCAGTACTTC	CASSLLGTGVYEQYF
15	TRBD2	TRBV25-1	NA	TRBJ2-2	TGTGCCAGCAGAAAGACTAGCGGGGGGGCCCGGGAGCTGTTTTTT	CASRKTSGGARELFF
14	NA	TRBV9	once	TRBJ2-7	TGTGCCAGCAGCGGCTACTCAGGGCACCTCGAGCAGTACTTC	CASSGYSGHLEQYF
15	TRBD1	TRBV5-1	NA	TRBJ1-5	TGCGCCAGCAGTCCTACAGGGGGTAGCAATCAGCCCCAGCATTTT	CASSPTGGSNQPQHF
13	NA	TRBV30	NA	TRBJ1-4	TGTGCCTGGAGTGGTACAGTTGGCGAAAAACTGTTTTTT	CAWSGTVGEKLFF
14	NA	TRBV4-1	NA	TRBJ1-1	TGCGCCAGCAGTCTCTACAGGGTCCAAACTGAAGCTTTCTTT	CASSLYRVQTEAFF
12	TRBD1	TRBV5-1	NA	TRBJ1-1	TGCGCCAGCAGCTCCACAGGGGACCAAGCTTTCTTT	CASSSTGDQAFF
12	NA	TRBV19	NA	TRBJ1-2	TGTGCCAGTAGGACAATGAACTATGGCTACACCTTC	CASRTMNYGYTF
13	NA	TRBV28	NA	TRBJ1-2	TGTGCCAGCAGTTTGCTAACTAACTATGGCTACACCTTC	CASSLLTNYGYTF
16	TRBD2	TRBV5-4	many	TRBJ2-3	TGTGCCAGCAGCGGGAGCCTACGGGGGGGCCCAGATACGCAGTATTTT	CASSGSLRGGPDTQYF
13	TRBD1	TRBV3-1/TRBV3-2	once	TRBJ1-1	TGTGCCAGCAGCCAAGGCAGGGGGACTGAAGCTTTCTTT	CASSQGRGTEAFF
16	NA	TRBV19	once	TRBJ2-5	TGTGCCAGTAGTAAAGGAGGGGATCAAGGCGGGGAGACCCAGTACTTC	CASSKGGDQGGETQYF
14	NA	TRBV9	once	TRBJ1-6	TGTGCCAGCAGCGTAGCGGGGGTTGATTCACCCCTCCACTTT	CASSVAGVDSPLHF
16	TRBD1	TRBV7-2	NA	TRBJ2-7	TGTGCCAGCAGCTTATACGGGACAGGGGGCGTCTACGAGCAGTACTTC	CASSLYGTGGVYEQYF
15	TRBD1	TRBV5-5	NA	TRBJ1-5	TGTGCCAGCAGCACCCAGGGGGGTGGCAATCAGCCCCAGCATTTT	CASSTQGGGNQPQHF